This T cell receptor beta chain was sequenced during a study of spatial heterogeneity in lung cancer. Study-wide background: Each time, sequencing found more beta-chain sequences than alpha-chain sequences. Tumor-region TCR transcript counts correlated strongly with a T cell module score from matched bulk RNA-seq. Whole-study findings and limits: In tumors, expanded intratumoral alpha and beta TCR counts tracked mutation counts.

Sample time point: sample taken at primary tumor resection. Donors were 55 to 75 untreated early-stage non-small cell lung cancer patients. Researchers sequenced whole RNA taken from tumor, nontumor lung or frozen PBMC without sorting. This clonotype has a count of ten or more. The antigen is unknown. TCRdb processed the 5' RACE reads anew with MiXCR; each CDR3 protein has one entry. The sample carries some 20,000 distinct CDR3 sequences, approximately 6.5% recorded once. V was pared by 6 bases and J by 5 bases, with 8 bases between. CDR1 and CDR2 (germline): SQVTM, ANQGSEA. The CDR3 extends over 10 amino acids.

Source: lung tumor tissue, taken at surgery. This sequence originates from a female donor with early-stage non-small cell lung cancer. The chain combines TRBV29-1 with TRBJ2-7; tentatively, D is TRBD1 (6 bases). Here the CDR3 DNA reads TGCAGCGTGCAGGGGAACGAGCAGTACTTC. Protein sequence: CSVQGNEQYF.